What follows describes a single TCR beta chain. This sample stems from a study of cytomegalovirus exposure and HLA in healthy donors. CDR1 and CDR2 from the germline V gene are SGDLS and YYNGEE. V lost 4 bases to trimming and J lost 1 base, with 9 bases between them. This CDR3 is built from 13 residues. 13 Jbeta primers and 60 Vbeta primers were used for the PCR. Clones were sequenced by immunoSEQ multiplex PCR, and TCRdb holds only the in-frame ones, with some missing. The table has about 200,000 clones, around 80% seen once. The receptor was derived from a man aged 25-45 years in good health and CMV-seronegative. This rearrangement joins TRBV9 to TRBJ2-7, with D perhaps matching TRBD2 (5 bases). Sequencing used PBMCs. The CDR3: CASSPGMSYEQYF. The CDR3 DNA reads TGTGCCAGCAGCCCGGGGATGTCCTACGAGCAGTACTTC.